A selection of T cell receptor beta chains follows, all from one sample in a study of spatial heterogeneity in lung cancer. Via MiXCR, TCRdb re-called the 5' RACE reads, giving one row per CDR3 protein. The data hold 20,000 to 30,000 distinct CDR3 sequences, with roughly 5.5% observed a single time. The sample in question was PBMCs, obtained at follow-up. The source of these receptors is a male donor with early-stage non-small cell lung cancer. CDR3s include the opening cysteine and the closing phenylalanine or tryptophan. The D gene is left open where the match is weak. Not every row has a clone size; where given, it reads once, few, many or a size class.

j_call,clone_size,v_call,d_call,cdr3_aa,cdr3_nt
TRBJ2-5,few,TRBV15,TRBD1,CATSRDSGTAQETQYF,TGTGCCACCAGCAGAGATTCGGGGACAGCTCAAGAGACCCAGTACTTC
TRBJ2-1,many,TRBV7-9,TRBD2,CASSATTSGRVNEQFF,TGTGCCAGCAGCGCGACGACTAGCGGGAGGGTTAATGAGCAGTTCTTC
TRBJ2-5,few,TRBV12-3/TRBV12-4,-,CASRSIAGTQYF,TGTGCCAGCAGGTCTATTGCTGGGACCCAGTACTTC
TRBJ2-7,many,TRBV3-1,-,CASSRTRDYEQYF,TGTGCCAGCAGCCGGACACGAGACTACGAGCAGTACTTC
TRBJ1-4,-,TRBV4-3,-,CASSQDEGVAEKLFF,TGCGCCAGCAGCCAAGATGAGGGGGTAGCTGAAAAACTGTTTTTT
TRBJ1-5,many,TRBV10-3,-,CAISEGASNQPQHF,TGTGCCATCAGTGAGGGTGCTAGCAATCAGCCCCAGCATTTT
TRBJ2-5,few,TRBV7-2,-,CASSLVPRQETQYF,TGTGCCAGCAGCTTAGTTCCCAGACAAGAGACCCAGTACTTC
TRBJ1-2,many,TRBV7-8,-,CASSLNRDGDGYTF,TGTGCCAGCAGCCTAAACAGGGACGGGGATGGCTACACCTTC
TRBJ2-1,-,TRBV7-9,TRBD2,CASSFASGYYNEQFF,TGTGCCAGCAGCTTCGCTAGCGGATACTACAATGAGCAGTTCTTC
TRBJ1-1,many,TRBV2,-,CASSRLLTPDTEAFF,TGTGCCAGCAGCCGTCTCCTGACTCCAGACACTGAAGCTTTCTTT
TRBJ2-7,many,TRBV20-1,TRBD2,CSARDLIASGDPDEQYF,TGCAGTGCTAGAGATTTGATTGCTAGCGGGGACCCCGACGAGCAGTACTTC
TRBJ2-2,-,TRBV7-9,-,CASSLAGIGGELFF,TGTGCCAGCAGCTTAGCCGGGATTGGCGGGGAGCTGTTTTTT
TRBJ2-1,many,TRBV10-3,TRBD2,CAISVAGPNEQFF,TGTGCCATCAGTGTAGCGGGTCCAAATGAGCAGTTCTTC
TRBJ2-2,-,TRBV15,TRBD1,CATQQDRVYRELFF,TGTGCCACTCAGCAGGACAGGGTCTATAGGGAGCTGTTTTTT
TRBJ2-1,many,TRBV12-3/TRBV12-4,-,CASSFSNNEQFF,TGTGCCAGCAGTTTTAGTAATAATGAGCAGTTCTTC
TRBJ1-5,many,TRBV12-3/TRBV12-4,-,CASSRGPGVNNQPQHF,TGTGCCAGCAGCCGGGGTCCGGGTGTGAACAATCAGCCCCAGCATTTT
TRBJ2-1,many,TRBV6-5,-,CASSRIRRTNEQFF,TGTGCCAGCAGTAGGATAAGGAGGACGAATGAGCAGTTCTTC
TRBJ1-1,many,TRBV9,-,CASSPGGARNTEAFF,TGTGCCAGCAGCCCAGGAGGGGCGAGGAACACTGAAGCTTTCTTT
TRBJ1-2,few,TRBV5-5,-,CASSLNGLTNYGYTF,TGTGCCAGCAGCCTTAACGGACTCACTAACTATGGCTACACCTTC
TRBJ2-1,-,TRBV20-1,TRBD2,CSAREGTSGSSYNEQFF,TGCAGTGCTAGAGAAGGGACTAGCGGAAGCTCCTACAATGAGCAGTTCTTC
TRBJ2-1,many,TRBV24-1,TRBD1,CATSDPTGVNNEQFF,TGTGCCACCAGTGACCCGACAGGGGTTAACAATGAGCAGTTCTTC
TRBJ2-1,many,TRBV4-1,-,CASSQDSTVREQFF,TGCGCCAGCAGCCAAGACTCGACGGTGAGGGAGCAGTTCTTC
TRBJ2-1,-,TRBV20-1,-,CSARRTPSYNEQFF,TGCAGTGCTAGAAGGACACCCTCCTACAATGAGCAGTTCTTC
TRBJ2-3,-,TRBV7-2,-,CASASQGSLGTDTQYF,TGTGCCAGCGCCTCGCAGGGGTCGTTAGGCACAGATACGCAGTATTTT
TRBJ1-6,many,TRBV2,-,CASSESGLQTSPLHF,TGTGCCAGCAGTGAATCGGGTCTACAAACTTCACCCCTCCACTTT
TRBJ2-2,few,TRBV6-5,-,CASSVRDATGELFF,TGTGCCAGCAGTGTCCGGGACGCCACCGGGGAGCTGTTTTTT
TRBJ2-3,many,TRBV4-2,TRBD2,CASSQTSGGSDTQYF,TGTGCCAGCAGCCAGACTAGCGGGGGGTCAGATACGCAGTATTTT
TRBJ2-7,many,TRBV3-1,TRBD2,CASSQLWTSGDEQYF,TGTGCCAGCAGCCAACTTTGGACTAGCGGGGACGAGCAGTACTTC
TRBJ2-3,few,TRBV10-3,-,CAISEPQGLRDTQYF,TGTGCCATCAGTGAACCCCAAGGCCTCCGTGATACGCAGTATTTT
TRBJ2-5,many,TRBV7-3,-,CASSLLGRETQYF,TGTGCCAGCAGCCTACTGGGCCGAGAGACCCAGTACTTC
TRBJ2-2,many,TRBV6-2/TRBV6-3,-,CASSTMGFSTGELFF,TGTGCCAGCAGTACGATGGGTTTTAGCACCGGGGAGCTGTTTTTT
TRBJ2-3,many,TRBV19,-,CASRGPGGTDTQYF,TGTGCCAGTAGGGGGCCGGGAGGCACAGATACGCAGTATTTT
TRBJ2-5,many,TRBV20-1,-,CSARVKETQYF,TGCAGTGCTAGAGTAAAAGAGACCCAGTACTTC
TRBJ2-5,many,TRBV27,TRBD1,CASTRDRGQIETQYF,TGTGCCAGCACCCGGGACAGGGGGCAGATAGAGACCCAGTACTTC
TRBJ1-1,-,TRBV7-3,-,CASSPRGQGLETEAFF,TGTGCCAGCAGCCCAAGGGGCCAGGGGCTCGAAACTGAAGCTTTCTTT
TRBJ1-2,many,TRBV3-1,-,CASGQTYGYTF,TGTGCCAGTGGACAGACATATGGCTACACCTTC
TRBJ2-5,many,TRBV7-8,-,CASSSPETQYF,TGTGCCAGCAGCTCCCCAGAGACCCAGTACTTC
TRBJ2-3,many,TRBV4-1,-,CASSQRADTQYF,TGCGCCAGCAGCCAGCGGGCAGATACGCAGTATTTT
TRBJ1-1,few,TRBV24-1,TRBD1,CATSDLGQGGPNTEAFF,TGTGCCACCAGTGACCTGGGACAGGGGGGACCTAACACTGAAGCTTTCTTT
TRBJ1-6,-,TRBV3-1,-,CASSQGDRNNSPLHF,TGTGCCAGCAGCCAAGGCGACAGGAATAATTCACCCCTCCACTTT
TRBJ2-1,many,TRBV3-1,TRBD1,CASGGTGGKSEQFF,TGTGCCAGCGGGGGGACAGGGGGCAAATCGGAGCAGTTCTTC
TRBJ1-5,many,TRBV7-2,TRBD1,CASSLEGGAVQPQHF,TGTGCCAGCAGCTTAGAAGGGGGCGCGGTTCAGCCCCAGCATTTT
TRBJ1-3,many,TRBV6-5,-,CASSYSIHSGNTIYF,TGTGCCAGCAGTTACTCGATCCACTCTGGAAACACCATATATTTT
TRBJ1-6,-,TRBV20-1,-,CSARTGSPSSYNSPLHF,TGCAGTGCTAGAACAGGTTCCCCGAGCTCCTATAATTCACCCCTCCACTTT